This passage covers 27 T cell receptor beta chains from one sample sequenced in a study of OX40 agonist ivuxolimab in advanced cancers. The library was made by the immunoSEQ multiplex PCR assay. TCRdb retrieved this table from immuneACCESS and kept in-frame rearrangements only. Not all clones are present; in checked studies, unresolved V genes account for under half, and no reason is known for the remainder. A total of 50,000 to 60,000 clones appear in this sample, 70% to 80% of them only once. 0.95% to 1.5% of the sample is held by the ten biggest clonotypes. Specimen: CD4+ or CD8+ T cells sorted from blood, collected in a trial of the OX40 agonist ivuxolimab. These receptors were obtained from an adult with an advanced solid tumor such as melanoma, head and neck, liver or kidney cancer.

This clone was recorded a few times. V gene TRBV5-1 combines with J gene TRBJ1-1, with D possibly TRBD1 on 5 matching bases. This CDR3 comprises 16 residues. Germline lookup yields CDR1 SGHRS and CDR2 YFSETQ. V gave up 0 bases and J gave up 2 bases, with 14 bases separating them. CDR3 DNA: TGCGCCAGCAGCTTGGGGGCCAACCAGGGAAACACTGAAGCTTTCTTT. Its translation: CASSLGANQGNTEAFF.

This clone appeared once. This chain links TRBV14 with TRBJ2-5, with D hard to call. The germline V gene encodes CDR1 SGHDN and CDR2 FVKESK. This CDR3 has 12 amino acids. Trimming removed 3 bases at V and 5 bases at J, with 7 bases between. CDR3: CASSHVPETQYF. The CDR3 DNA reads TGTGCCAGCAGCCATGTTCCGGAGACCCAGTACTTC.

This rearrangement joins TRBV19 to TRBJ1-4; tentatively, D is TRBD1 (5 bases). Trimming took off 7 bases at V and 8 bases at J, with 20 bases between the two ends. Germline CDR1 reads LNHDA; CDR2 reads SQIVND (reference sequence). The CDR3 runs 15 residues. CDR3 loop: CASTLTAGHGEKLFF. The CDR3 DNA reads as TGTGCCAGTACGCTCACGGCAGGGCATGGCGAAAAACTGTTTTTT. The full variable domain, in which reference TRBV19 and TRBJ1-4 provide the parts outside the CDR3, is DGGITQSPKYLFRKEGQNVTLSCEQNLNHDAMYWYRQDPGQGLRLIYYSQIVNDFQKGDIAEGYSVSREKKESFPLTVTSAQKNPTAFYLCASTLTAGHGEKLFFGSGTQLSVL.

The V call is TRBV12-5, the J call TRBJ2-1; 8 bases agree with TRBD1. This CDR3 has 14 residues. In germline, CDR1 is LGHNT, CDR2 FRNRAP. J gave up 7 bases and V 1 base, and 3 bases lay outside the gene matches. The CDR3 sequence is CASGLGGQVNEQFF. DNA of the CDR3: TGTGCTAGTGGTTTGGGGGGACAGGTTAATGAGCAGTTCTTC.

J is TRBJ2-5 and V is TRBV10-3; D perhaps matches TRBD2 (5 bases). The CDR3 has 11 residues. Germline V gene lookup returns CDR1 ENHRY and CDR2 SYGVKD. V lost 5 bases and J lost 5, with 6 bases in between. CDR3 residues: CAISTGETQYF. The CDR3 nucleotides are TGTGCCATCAGTACGGGGGAGACCCAGTACTTC.

The V and J genes are TRBV4-1 and TRBJ2-7; D unclear. This CDR3 has 14 residues. The V and J ends lost 0 bases and 1 base respectively, with 7 bases between them. Germline values: CDR1 MGHRA, CDR2 YSYEKL. CDR3 protein: CASSQERPSYEQYF. Here the CDR3 DNA reads TGCGCCAGCAGCCAAGAGAGACCTTCCTACGAGCAGTACTTC.

This clone has only one observation. V and J are TRBV5-1 and TRBJ2-1; D ambiguous. The V end lost 0 bases, the J end lost 8 bases, and 9 bases lay between the germline ends. From germline, CDR1 is SGHRS and CDR2 YFSETQ. The CDR3 covers 13 residues. CDR3 nucleotide sequence: TGCGCCAGCAGCTTGGTTATCTTGGATGAGCAGTTCTTC. Its protein is CASSLVILDEQFF.

A few counts support this clone. The rearrangement joins TRBV5-1 to TRBJ1-1; a possible D gene is TRBD1 (6 bases). The CDR3 is made up of 13 amino acids. Trimming took 5 bases from V and 2 from J, leaving 10 bases between them. Looked up from germline, CDR1 is SGHRS and CDR2 is YFSETQ. DNA of the CDR3: TGCGCCAGCAGGAGGACAGATAACACTGAAGCTTTCTTT. It translates to CASRRTDNTEAFF.

The chain joins TRBV4-1 to TRBJ1-2; tentative D call: TRBD1 (6 bases). This CDR3 has 14 residues. V was clipped by 5 bases and J by 4 bases, with 14 bases between them. Germline CDR1 reads MGHRA; CDR2 reads YSYEKL. CDR3 in amino acids: CASSATRGGYGYTF. As DNA, the CDR3 is TGCGCCAGCAGCGCCACCAGGGGAGGCTATGGCTACACCTTC.

The CDR3 nucleotides read TGCGCCAGCAGCCCGGGGGGGGCCCGACCAGGGAATGAGCAGTTCTTC. The encoded protein is CASSPGGARPGNEQFF. The chain recombines TRBV4-1 with TRBJ2-1; 8 bases agree with TRBD2. With V trimmed by 4 bases and J by 7 bases, 12 bases remained unmatched. The CDR3 has 16 residues. Germline V gene sequence: CDR1 MGHRA, CDR2 YSYEKL.

The rearrangement joins TRBV7-9 to TRBJ2-7; D gene uncertain. Trimming took 4 bases from V and 4 from J, leaving 11 bases between them. The CDR3 runs 13 residues. CDR1 and CDR2 (germline): SEHNR, FQNEAQ (reference sequence). This CDR3 is CASSSDVGYEQYF. In DNA form, the CDR3 reads TGTGCCAGCAGCTCGGACGTGGGATACGAGCAGTACTTC.

The genes are TRBV2 and TRBJ1-2, with TRBD1 as a possible D gene (6 bases). There are 13 residues in the CDR3. The V gene's germline CDR1 is SNHLY and CDR2 FYNNEI. V shed 6 bases and J shed 2 bases, with 10 bases lying between them. CDR3 nucleotide sequence: TGTGCCAGCAGGAACCAGGGGAACTATGGCTACACCTTC. Translating it yields CASRNQGNYGYTF.

This chain links TRBV7-8 with TRBJ2-5; TRBD1 agrees at 11 bases. The germline V gene encodes CDR1 SGHVS and CDR2 FQNEAQ. The CDR3 is made up of 17 amino acids. The ends lost 1 base at V and 5 bases at J; junction bases unmatched: 9. The CDR3, as DNA: TGTGCCAGCAGCTTAGAAGGACAGGGGGCAGATTGGGAGACCCAGTACTTC. Translation: CASSLEGQGADWETQYF.

V usage is TRBV6-5 and J usage is TRBJ1-2; no firm D call. Germline V gives CDR1 MNHEY, CDR2 SVGAGI. The CDR3 spans 14 residues. The V end was cut by 6 bases, the J end by 5 bases, with 16 bases between. The CDR3 here is CASSRKEGPYGYTF. CDR3 DNA: TGTGCCAGCAGCCGCAAGGAGGGCCCTTATGGCTACACCTTC.

This chain connects TRBV5-5 to TRBJ2-7; 9 bases map to TRBD2. This CDR3 comprises 15 residues. Germline values: CDR1 SGHKS, CDR2 YYEKEE (reference sequence). V lost 3 bases, J lost 3 bases, and 7 bases stayed unmatched. CDR3: CASSWSIAGVYEQYF. For the CDR3, the DNA is TGTGCCAGCAGCTGGTCGATAGCGGGGGTCTACGAGCAGTACTTC.

J is TRBJ1-1 and V is TRBV19; TRBD1 matches 11 bases. The CDR3 sequence is 14 residues long. Germline V lookup: CDR1 LNHDA, CDR2 SQIVND (reference sequence). V was clipped by 8 bases and J by 7 bases; unmatched bases: 9. CDR3 bases: TGTGCCAGTCAACGGACAGGGGGCTACCTTGAAGCTTTCTTT. The encoded protein is CASQRTGGYLEAFF.

This clone came up a few times. J is TRBJ2-1 and V is TRBV6-5; a possible D gene is TRBD1 (6 bases). The CDR3 length is 12 residues. Trimming took off 7 bases at V and 13 bases at J, with 17 bases between the two ends. CDR1 MNHEY and CDR2 SVGAGI come from the germline V gene. CDR3: CASNPSGGQQFF. The CDR3 coding sequence is TGTGCCAGCAACCCAAGTGGGGGCCAACAGTTCTTC.

The chain couples TRBV19 to TRBJ2-7; the D gene is possibly TRBD2 (6 bases). Germline CDR1 is LNHDA and CDR2 is SQIVND (reference sequence). The CDR3 sequence is 14 residues long. V gave up 6 bases and J gave up 0 bases, with 12 bases separating them. The CDR3 DNA sequence: TGTGCCAGTAGCCAGCGCGGGGACTCCTACGAGCAGTACTTC. Its translation: CASSQRGDSYEQYF. The variable domain in full, with the rest retrieved from reference TRBV19 and TRBJ2-7, is DGGITQSPKYLFRKEGQNVTLSCEQNLNHDAMYWYRQDPGQGLRLIYYSQIVNDFQKGDIAEGYSVSREKKESFPLTVTSAQKNPTAFYLCASSQRGDSYEQYFGPGTRLTVT.

This chain joins TRBV7-9 and TRBJ1-6; 8 positions match TRBD1. The CDR3 totals 14 residues. V shed 5 bases, J shed 6 bases, and the junction held 3 bases outside the gene matches. Germline CDR1 is SEHNR and CDR2 is FQNEAQ (reference sequence). The CDR3 region has the DNA TGTGCCAGCAGCCGAACAGGGGGTAATTCACCCCTCCACTTT. Translating gives CASSRTGGNSPLHF. The entire variable domain, with the rest obtained from reference TRBV7-9 and TRBJ1-6, is as follows: DTGVSQNPRHKITKRGQNVTFRCDPISEHNRLYWYRQTLGQGPEFLTYFQNEAQLEKSRLLSDRFSAERPKGSFSTLEIQRTEQGDSAMYLCASSRTGGNSPLHFGNGTRLTVT.

The gene calls are TRBV19 and TRBJ2-1; 7 bases fit TRBD1. The CDR3 spans 16 residues. J lost 0 bases, V lost 4 bases, and 6 bases had no gene match. Germline CDR1 and CDR2: LNHDA and SQIVND (reference sequence). The CDR3 loop reads CASSTGTASSYNEQFF. The DNA for the CDR3 is TGTGCCAGTAGTACCGGGACAGCGAGCTCCTACAATGAGCAGTTCTTC.

This clone showed up just a few times. The V and J genes are TRBV6-1 and TRBJ2-6, with D hard to call. The germline V and J ends were trimmed by 7 bases and 0 bases, with 4 bases remaining between them. The CDR3 extends over 13 amino acids. Germline CDR1 MNHNS, CDR2 SASEGT. The CDR3 DNA sequence: TGTGCCAGCATTCGCTCTGGGGCCAACGTCCTGACTTTC. Encoded protein: CASIRSGANVLTF.

The rearrangement uses TRBV6-5 and TRBJ2-7, with D perhaps TRBD1 (7 bases). The CDR3 consists of 14 residues. V was shortened by 8 bases and J by 0 bases, with 14 bases between the two germline ends. Germline V CDR1 and CDR2: MNHEY, SVGAGI. The CDR3 is CASGGAGGSYEQYF. CDR3 DNA sequence: TGTGCCAGCGGAGGGGCAGGGGGCTCCTACGAGCAGTACTTC.

The J gene is TRBJ2-1, the V gene TRBV5-1; TRBD2 matches at 8 bases. CDR3 size: 15 residues. Germline trimming cut 4 bases from V and 6 bases from J; bases unmatched to any gene: 9. Germline V CDR1 and CDR2: SGHRS, YFSETQ. Here the CDR3 reads CASSTGTSDSNEQFF. The CDR3 DNA follows: TGCGCCAGCAGCACCGGGACTAGTGATAGCAATGAGCAGTTCTTC. The whole variable domain, filled in from reference TRBV5-1 and TRBJ2-1, reads KAGVTQTPRYLIKTRGQQVTLSCSPISGHRSVSWYQQTPGQGLQFLFEYFSETQRNKGNFPGRFSGRQFSNSRSEMNVSTLELGDSALYLCASSTGTSDSNEQFFGPGTRLTVL.

The chain combines TRBV5-1 with TRBJ2-7; 7 nucleotides agree with TRBD2. Germline lookup yields CDR1 SGHRS and CDR2 YFSETQ. Unmatched junction bases numbered 9, after V lost 0 bases and J lost 6 bases. The length of the CDR3 is 15 residues. The CDR3 DNA sequence: TGCGCCAGCAGCTTGGGTCCTAGCGGTATGTTCGAGCAGTACTTC. Amino acids: CASSLGPSGMFEQYF.

This clone has a handful of counts. The chain couples TRBV6-1 to TRBJ1-6; tentatively, D is TRBD1 (5 bases). Trimming left V 4 bases short and J 6 bases short, with 10 bases between. There are 14 residues in the CDR3. Germline V gene lookup returns CDR1 MNHNS and CDR2 SASEGT. CDR3 sequence: CASSVGETNSPLHF. The CDR3 nucleotides are TGTGCCAGCAGTGTGGGGGAGACTAATTCACCCCTCCACTTT.

This clone turned up a few times. The V and J genes are TRBV28 and TRBJ2-4; 8 bases are shared with TRBD2. The CDR3 length is 16 residues. V shed 7 bases and J 0 bases; nucleotides not matched to a gene: 8. Germline values: CDR1 MDHEN, CDR2 SYDVKM. CDR3 residues: CASTSGRAVAKNIQYF. CDR3 bases: TGTGCCAGCACCAGCGGGAGAGCGGTAGCCAAAAACATTCAGTACTTC.

The chain recombines TRBV7-6 with TRBJ2-6; no firm D call. The V end lost 4 bases, the J end lost 1 base, and 8 bases lay between the germline ends. Germline V gene data show CDR1 as SGHVS and CDR2 as FNYEAQ. This CDR3 region has 15 residues. CDR3 amino acids: CASSWGTSGANVLTF. The CDR3 DNA is TGTGCCAGCAGCTGGGGTACATCTGGGGCCAACGTCCTGACTTTC.